This T cell receptor beta chain was documented in a study of CD8+ T cells in alopecia areata. Sequencing relied on a cDNA template that was reverse transcribed from extracted RNA. The table came from immunoSEQ multiplex PCR; TCRdb's copy has only in-frame clones and leaves some out. The sample lists fewer than 350,000 clones; 58% were seen once. The sample's treatment: oral pan-JAK inhibitor, 5-10 mg twice daily. The CDR3 is made up of 15 amino acids. Looked up from germline, CDR1 is MNHEY and CDR2 is SMNVEV (reference sequence). With 9 bases clipped from V and 2 bases from J, the junction kept 3 bases outside the gene matches. This clone was observed a single time.

This rearrangement joins TRBV27 to TRBJ2-2; 13 bases map to TRBD2. The sequence derives from a human donor with alopecia areata. This sample comprised CD4+ T cells sorted from blood, obtained at week 24, from a patient treated with tofacitinib. CDR3 coding DNA: TGTGCCAGTTGGACTAGCGGGGGAAACACCGGGGAGCTGTTTTTT. It codes for CASWTSGGNTGELFF.